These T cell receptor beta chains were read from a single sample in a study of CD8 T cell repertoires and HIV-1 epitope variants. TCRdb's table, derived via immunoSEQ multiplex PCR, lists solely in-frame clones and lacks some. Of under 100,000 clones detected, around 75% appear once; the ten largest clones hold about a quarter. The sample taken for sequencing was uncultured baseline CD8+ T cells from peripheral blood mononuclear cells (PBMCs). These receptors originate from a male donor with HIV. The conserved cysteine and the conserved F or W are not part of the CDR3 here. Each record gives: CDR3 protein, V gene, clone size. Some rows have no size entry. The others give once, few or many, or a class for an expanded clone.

CDR3: ASSLARPLDEQY
V: TRBV28
size: .

CDR3: ASSPLRGSGNQPQH
V: TRBV5-6
size: .

CDR3: ASSLGLAGGISSYNEQF
V: TRBV5-1
size: once

CDR3: ASSLGRTGLHEQY
V: TRBV28
size: .

CDR3: ASRAGTGPFYEQY
V: TRBV2
size: .

CDR3: ASRTSGPYNEQF
V: TRBV19
size: .

CDR3: ASSEEGGATQQY
V: TRBV6-1
size: .

CDR3: ASSWDSLSSYEQY
V: TRBV5-4
size: .

CDR3: ASSLVNTEAF
V: TRBV7-9
size: many

CDR3: ASSLGGQNTGELF
V: TRBV11-3
size: .

CDR3: ASSVDSNQPQH
V: TRBV6-1
size: few

CDR3: ASSPTNNEQF
V: TRBV18
size: once

CDR3: ASSLMASAYEQY
V: TRBV7-2
size: .

CDR3: ASSYGPEAF
V: TRBV6-6
size: few

CDR3: ASSLGAGMGQDTQY
V: TRBV5-6
size: .

CDR3: ASYSGTGYT
V: TRBV6-5
size: .

CDR3: ASSWGPTQETQY
V: TRBV7-2
size: .

CDR3: ASSLSGTGTSSYNEQF
V: TRBV28
size: many

CDR3: ASRLRGQDYNEQF
V: TRBV5-4
size: few

CDR3: ASSVELGGAYNEQF
V: TRBV9
size: .

CDR3: ASKRTGTDYNEQF
V: TRBV28
size: few

CDR3: ASSVQGYSGNTIY
V: TRBV7-2
size: few

CDR3: ASGLVAGGFSYNEQF
V: TRBV12-5
size: .

CDR3: ASSLGQGVYGYT
V: TRBV27
size: .

CDR3: ATGTARTGELF
V: TRBV5-4
size: .

CDR3: AISAPGGRAYEQY
V: TRBV10-3
size: .

CDR3: ASRALPRSYNEQF
V: TRBV6-5
size: .

CDR3: ASSSSLYNEQF
V: TRBV5-4
size: .

CDR3: ASSPRTGLYNEQF
V: TRBV11-2
size: .

CDR3: ASSPAGGRNTGELF
V: TRBV5-1
size: once

CDR3: ASRATPSGETQY
V: TRBV27
size: .

CDR3: ASSPVTGSYEQY
V: TRBV5-6
size: .

CDR3: AISESRGQTSDYGYT
V: TRBV10-3
size: .

CDR3: ASSYGLAGGPDEQF
V: TRBV6-5
size: .

CDR3: SVVGGASGSRTDTQY
V: TRBV29-1
size: .

CDR3: ASSTQGGNTEAF
V: TRBV6-1
size: .

CDR3: ASRDQRGSTDTQY
V: TRBV5-4
size: .

CDR3: ASSPREGTYEQY
V: TRBV7-8
size: .

CDR3: ASSLSSQETQY
V: TRBV27
size: .

CDR3: ASSLLGTDTQY
V: TRBV27
size: .

CDR3: ASSLEPAGARSPLH
V: TRBV5-5
size: .

CDR3: ASSPSYSNQPQH
V: TRBV7-9
size: medium-sized

CDR3: ASGGGRTDTQY
V: TRBV19
size: .

CDR3: ASSPSWERHNEQF
V: TRBV7-2
size: .

CDR3: ASSQYADGELF
V: TRBV4-3
size: .

CDR3: ASSTWGGTDTQY
V: TRBV19
size: .